A single sample is the source of the 28 T cell receptor beta chains below, sequenced in a study of cytomegalovirus exposure and HLA in healthy donors. The repertoire was sequenced with immunoSEQ multiplex PCR; TCRdb's copy has only in-frame clones and lacks some. The table records more than 85,000 clones, over 75% of them present only once. Sequenced input: PBMCs. The receptor set was obtained from a woman under 40 in good health and CMV-seropositive.

The rearrangement uses TRBV7-6 and TRBJ2-5; D is uncertain. Germline CDR1 reads SGHVS; CDR2 reads FNYEAQ. The CDR3 extends over 14 amino acids. Trimming cost V 2 bases and J 1 base, with 8 bases left between them. The CDR3 region has the DNA TGTGCCAGCAGCTTATCTCTATTCCAAGAGACCCAGTACTTC. Its translation: CASSLSLFQETQYF.

J is TRBJ2-7 and V is TRBV5-6; 7 positions match TRBD2. The CDR3 runs 17 residues. The trim removed 3 bases at V and 0 bases at J, leaving 12 bases unmatched. The V gene's germline CDR1 is SGHDT and CDR2 YYEEEE. Here the CDR3 reads CASSSRGEAGVSYEQYF. Written as DNA, the CDR3 is TGTGCCAGCAGCTCCCGCGGAGAGGCGGGGGTCTCCTACGAGCAGTACTTC.

The chain recombines TRBV9 with TRBJ1-3, with 7 nucleotides matching TRBD1. CDR1 is SGDLS and CDR2 is YYNGEE in the germline V gene. The CDR3 is 15 amino acids. Unmatched junction bases numbered 4, after V lost 0 bases and J lost 4 bases. The CDR3 region is CASSVGDRVGNTIYF. The CDR3, as DNA: TGTGCCAGCAGCGTAGGTGACAGGGTGGGAAACACCATATATTTT.

This chain uses TRBV7-8 with TRBJ1-2; D ambiguous. The germline gives CDR1 SGHVS, CDR2 FQNEAQ. CDR3 length: 15 residues. The V end lost 4 bases, the J end lost 2 bases, and 14 bases lay between the germline ends. For the CDR3, the DNA is TGTGCCAGCAGCTCCCACGCGGAGGAGAACTATGGCTACACCTTC. Protein sequence: CASSSHAEENYGYTF.

V and J are TRBV13 and TRBJ1-5; 7 bases are shared with TRBD1. The CDR3 runs to 16 residues. V gave up 0 bases and J gave up 2 bases; unmatched junction bases: 4. Looked up from germline, CDR1 is PRHDT and CDR2 is FYEKMQ (reference sequence). The CDR3 DNA is TGTGCCAGCAGCTTAGGGACAGGGAACGGCAATCAGCCCCAGCATTTT. It is translated as CASSLGTGNGNQPQHF.

CDR3 in amino acids: CASSKLAEAYEQYF. Written as DNA, the CDR3 is TGTGCCAGCAGCAAGCTAGCGGAAGCCTACGAGCAGTACTTC. J is TRBJ2-7 and V is TRBV4-2; 7 positions match TRBD2. J gave up 2 bases and V 5 bases, and 6 bases lay outside the gene matches. The CDR3 has 14 residues. Looked up from germline, CDR1 is LGHNA and CDR2 is YNFKEQ.

The chain uses TRBV6-1 and TRBJ2-7; tentative D call: TRBD1 (6 bases). Germline loops: CDR1 MNHNS, CDR2 SASEGT. This CDR3 comprises 13 residues. The ends were cut back, 3 bases at V and 3 bases at J, with 9 bases in the middle. CDR3 residues: CASSEAGDYEQYF. The DNA for the CDR3 is TGTGCCAGCAGTGAGGCAGGGGACTACGAGCAGTACTTC.

The rearrangement joins TRBV21-1 to TRBJ1-2; the table calls TRBD1, which could not be checked here. TRBV21-1 is listed as a pseudogene. This CDR3 has 16 residues. In DNA, the CDR3 is TGTGCCAGCAGCAAGGGATTGGACAGGGTGAGCTATGGCTACACCTTC. It encodes CASSKGLDRVSYGYTF.

V and J are TRBV2 and TRBJ1-2; tentatively, D is TRBD1 (6 bases). This CDR3 contains 15 residues. CDR1 and CDR2 from the germline V gene are SNHLY and FYNNEI. Between the trimmed V and J ends, which lost 0 bases and 5 bases, there was a span of 13 bases. In nucleotides, the CDR3 is TGTGCCAGCAGTGAAGCGCTTCTAAGGGGGTATGGCTACACCTTC. This encodes CASSEALLRGYGYTF.

The chain recombines TRBV5-1 with TRBJ2-7; D might be TRBD1 (6 bases). The CDR3 runs to 14 residues. With 6 bases removed from V and 2 bases from J, the gap between germline ends came to 15 bases. Germline loops: CDR1 SGHRS, CDR2 YFSETQ. CDR3 residues: CASTPGHGPYEQYF. The CDR3 DNA sequence: TGCGCCAGCACTCCGGGACACGGACCCTACGAGCAGTACTTC.

The chain combines TRBV5-1 with TRBJ2-5; the match to TRBD2 covers 12 bases. Germline-derived CDR1 and CDR2 are SGHRS and YFSETQ. V gave up 0 bases and J gave up 4 bases; unmatched junction bases: 7. The CDR3 has 17 amino acids. This CDR3 is CASSLGDGLAGRETQYF. DNA of the CDR3: TGCGCCAGCAGCTTGGGGGACGGACTAGCGGGGAGAGAGACCCAGTACTTC.

The V and J genes are TRBV4-1 and TRBJ2-1; TRBD2 aligns across 8 bases. Germline CDR1 MGHRA, CDR2 YSYEKL. With V trimmed by 3 bases and J by 4 bases, 8 bases remained unmatched. The CDR3 is 16 residues long. CDR3 sequence: CASSHSGGAAYNEQFF. In DNA, the CDR3 is TGCGCCAGCAGCCACTCGGGGGGGGCAGCTTACAATGAGCAGTTCTTC.

This clone was recorded once. The rearrangement links TRBV2 to TRBJ2-3; the D gene is possibly TRBD2 (6 bases). V was cut by 8 bases and J by 4 bases, with 19 bases left in between. The CDR3 has 15 residues. Germline CDR1 reads SNHLY; CDR2 reads FYNNEI. CDR3 sequence (DNA): TGTGCCAGCCTTCAATTCCTAGCGCGATCAGATACGCAGTATTTT. This translates into CASLQFLARSDTQYF.

The table lists this clone with a few counts. V gene TRBV19 combines with J gene TRBJ1-2; D unclear. Germline V gives CDR1 LNHDA, CDR2 SQIVND (reference sequence). CDR3 length equals 12 residues. V dropped 8 bases and J dropped 1 base, with 8 bases sitting between them. The CDR3 nucleotides read TGTGCCAGTCTAAGTGATAACTATGGCTACACCTTC. This encodes CASLSDNYGYTF.

This clone was picked up a small number of times. The chain recombines TRBV7-3 with TRBJ2-6, with 13 bases aligning to TRBD2. Trimming took 6 bases from V and 4 from J; bases not matched to a gene: 6. Germline V CDR1 and CDR2: SGHTA, FQGTGA. This CDR3 is 17 amino acids long. CDR3 coding DNA: TGTGCCAGCAGTCGGACTAGCGGGGGCTCCGGGGCCAACGTCCTGACTTTC. It translates to CASSRTSGGSGANVLTF.

The rearrangement links TRBV11-2 to TRBJ1-1, with 7 bases fitting TRBD1. V lost 4 bases to trimming and J lost 8 bases; unmatched junction nucleotides: 7. This CDR3 is built from 13 residues. Germline-derived CDR1 and CDR2 are SGHAT and FQNNGV. CDR3 in amino acids: CASSSTGVGEAFF. Here the CDR3 DNA reads TGTGCCAGCAGCTCCACAGGGGTTGGGGAAGCTTTCTTT. The full variable domain, its missing parts supplied by reference TRBV11-2 and TRBJ1-1, is EAGVAQSPRYKIIEKRQSVAFWCNPISGHATLYWYQQILGQGPKLLIQFQNNGVVDDSQLPKDRFSAERLKGVDSTLKIQPAKLEDSAVYLCASSSTGVGEAFFGQGTRLTVV.

The V call is TRBV6-5, the J call TRBJ1-2; D may be TRBD1 (5 bases). This CDR3 region has 14 residues. Trimming cost V 3 bases and J 6 bases, with 14 bases left between them. The germline V gene has CDR1 MNHEY and CDR2 SVGAGI. CDR3 DNA sequence: TGTGCCAGCAGTTATCAGGGCGGTAGGAATGGCTACACCTTC. Its protein is CASSYQGGRNGYTF.

The chain joins TRBV7-9 to TRBJ1-6, with TRBD1 matching 9 bases. The CDR3 is made up of 15 amino acids. Germline V gives CDR1 SEHNR, CDR2 FQNEAQ (reference sequence). Unmatched junction bases numbered 9, after V lost 5 bases and J lost 10 bases. CDR3 in DNA: TGTGCCAGCAGCCCAAGGAGGGACAGGGAATCACCCCTCCACTTT. Protein product: CASSPRRDRESPLHF.

The table lists this clone with a count of one. This chain uses TRBV18 with TRBJ2-1; 9 bases are shared with TRBD2. The CDR3 covers 17 residues. V dropped 5 bases and J dropped 1; count of bases not matched to a gene: 9. Germline V CDR1 and CDR2: KGHSH, LQKENI. DNA of the CDR3: TGTGCCAGCTCAACGGTCCTAGCGGGGACTTCCTACAATGAGCAGTTCTTC. Translation: CASSTVLAGTSYNEQFF.

The V call is TRBV5-1, the J call TRBJ2-5; D is perhaps TRBD1 (6 bases). Per the germline V gene, CDR1 is SGHRS and CDR2 is YFSETQ. CDR3 length: 13 residues. Trimming cost V 0 bases and J 7 bases, with 10 bases left between them. DNA for the CDR3: TGCGCCAGCAGCTTGGGGGGGCCCGCGACCCAGTACTTC. This codes for CASSLGGPATQYF.

The sample holds one count of this clone. This chain's CDR3 is CASSSLVGGGYNEQFF. CDR3 in DNA: TGTGCCAGCAGTTCTTTAGTGGGAGGGGGCTACAATGAGCAGTTCTTC. The genes are TRBV27 and TRBJ2-1; tentatively, D is TRBD2 (7 bases). Per the germline V gene, CDR1 is MNHEY and CDR2 is SMNVEV (reference sequence). Trimming shortened V by 4 bases and J by 3 bases, and 16 bases separated the two germline ends. The CDR3 has 16 amino acids.

The chain couples TRBV19 to TRBJ2-2; the D gene is possibly TRBD1 (7 bases). V was cut by 6 bases and J by 7 bases, with 12 bases left in between. This CDR3 spans 13 amino acids. Germline CDR1 LNHDA, CDR2 SQIVND (reference sequence). Here the CDR3 reads CASSRQGGGELFF. In nucleotides, the CDR3 is TGTGCCAGTAGCCGACAGGGAGGCGGGGAGCTGTTTTTT.

The chain couples TRBV28 to TRBJ2-2; the D is unclear. V was clipped by 3 bases and J by 3 bases, with 11 bases between them. The CDR3 totals 15 residues. Germline CDR1 and CDR2: MDHEN and SYDVKM. CDR3 in amino acids: CASSFPRVDTGELFF. The CDR3 DNA reads as TGTGCCAGCAGTTTCCCCCGGGTAGACACCGGGGAGCTGTTTTTT.

The V gene is TRBV6-1, the J gene TRBJ2-1; TRBD1 is a possible D gene (5 bases). The V end was cut by 6 bases, the J end by 1 base, with 10 bases between. The length of the CDR3 is 14 residues. Germline V lookup: CDR1 MNHNS, CDR2 SASEGT. The CDR3 nucleotides are TGTGCCAGCAGAAGACAGATTTCCTACAATGAGCAGTTCTTC. Translating it yields CASRRQISYNEQFF.

This clone was picked up one time. The chain recombines TRBV11-2 with TRBJ2-2, with D possibly matching TRBD1 (5 bases). This CDR3 contains 14 residues. V was trimmed by 9 bases and J by 5 bases, leaving 16 bases between them. CDR1 is SGHAT and CDR2 is FQNNGV in the germline V gene. The CDR3 DNA reads as TGTGCCAGTTCCAGGGTTTCTGGAACCGGGGAGCTGTTTTTT. It yields the protein CASSRVSGTGELFF.

The chain uses TRBV6-5 and TRBJ2-7; 10 positions match TRBD1. This CDR3 comprises 13 residues. The trim removed 8 bases at V and 3 bases at J, leaving 4 bases unmatched. Looked up from germline, CDR1 is MNHEY and CDR2 is SVGAGI. The DNA for the CDR3 is TGTGCCAGCGGCCGGGACAGGGGCTACGAGCAGTACTTC. This encodes CASGRDRGYEQYF.

CDR3 sequence (DNA): TGTGCCAGCAGTCTGACAGCAGCCTATGGCTACACCTTC. Its protein is CASSLTAAYGYTF. The J gene is TRBJ1-2, the V gene TRBV2; D perhaps matches TRBD1 (5 bases). This CDR3 is built from 13 residues. Per germline, CDR1 SNHLY and CDR2 FYNNEI. Trimming removed 5 bases at V and 4 bases at J, with 11 bases between.

V gene TRBV7-2 combines with J gene TRBJ2-2; 9 bases are shared with TRBD2. The CDR3 runs to 15 residues. V was pared by 1 base and J by 7 bases, with 4 bases of the junction left unmatched. The germline V gene encodes CDR1 SGHTA and CDR2 FQGNSA. This CDR3 is CASSLVAGAVGELFF. CDR3 nucleotide sequence: TGTGCCAGCAGCTTAGTAGCGGGAGCTGTCGGGGAGCTGTTTTTT.